The rows below give T cell receptor beta chains drawn from one sample of a study of CD8+ T cells in alopecia areata. Sequencing used immunoSEQ multiplex PCR; TCRdb keeps in-frame clones, though not all of them. The sample carries 100,000 to 150,000 clones, around 50% recorded once. The specimen was NKG2D-low CD8+ T cells sorted from blood. The receptors derive from a human donor with alopecia areata. Each CDR3 is given with its conserved first and last residue. D genes are given only for firm matches. Part of the rows lack a size; the others show once, few, many or a class for expanded clones.

>TRBV29-1|TRBJ2-5|NA|NA
CSVAGGELAGETQYF
TGCAGCGTCGCCGGTGGGGAGCTAGCAGGAGAGACCCAGTACTTC
>TRBV6-6|TRBJ1-1|NA|TRBD1
CASSADRAPFF
TGTGCCAGCAGTGCAGACAGGGCGCCTTTCTTT
>TRBV27|TRBJ2-3|NA|NA
CASSIGGPWTVSTDTQYF
TGTGCCAGCAGCATAGGCGGGCCTTGGACGGTTAGCACAGATACGCAGTATTTT
>TRBV14|TRBJ1-2|NA|NA
CASSQTGTRGYTF
TGTGCCAGCAGCCAAACCGGGACTAGAGGCTACACCTTC
>TRBV2|TRBJ1-2|NA|NA
CASSPDPVGYTF
TGTGCCAGCAGTCCGGACCCCGTTGGCTACACCTTC
>TRBV7-9|TRBJ2-7|few|NA
CASSLAGGYEQYF
TGTGCCAGCAGCTTAGCCGGGGGCTACGAGCAGTACTTC
>TRBV25-1|TRBJ2-1|once|NA
CARGGPPSNEQFF
TGTGCTCGAGGGGGACCTCCTTCAAATGAGCAGTTCTTC
>TRBV5-1|TRBJ1-1|NA|TRBD1
CASRGTGSEAFF
TGCGCCAGCCGAGGGACAGGGTCTGAAGCTTTCTTT
>TRBV29-1|TRBJ1-2|NA|NA
CSVEGTLRGYGYTF
TGCAGCGTTGAGGGGACCCTGAGGGGCTATGGCTACACCTTC
>TRBV29-1|TRBJ2-1|few|TRBD2
CSVEYQREGQFF
TGCAGCGTTGAATACCAGCGGGAAGGGCAGTTCTTC
>TRBV9|TRBJ2-5|NA|TRBD1
CASSLTGARETQYF
TGTGCCAGCAGCTTGACAGGGGCCCGGGAGACCCAGTACTTC
>TRBV6-1|TRBJ2-7|NA|NA
CAAMSYEQYF
TGTGCGGCTATGTCCTACGAGCAGTACTTC
>TRBV30|TRBJ2-3|NA|TRBD2
CAWSVSGGTDTQYF
TGTGCCTGGAGTGTAAGCGGGGGCACAGATACGCAGTATTTT
>TRBV30|TRBJ2-1|NA|NA
CAWSPGGGYNEQFF
TGTGCCTGGAGTCCGGGCGGCGGCTACAATGAGCAGTTCTTC
>TRBV30|TRBJ1-5|NA|NA
CAWSVHSNQPQHF
TGTGCCTGGAGTGTACACAGCAATCAGCCCCAGCATTTT
>TRBV29-1|TRBJ2-1|NA|NA
CSVPTDRRGQFF
TGCAGCGTCCCAACCGACAGGCGCGGGCAGTTCTTC
>TRBV11-2|TRBJ2-4|NA|TRBD1
CASSLGQGDIQYF
TGTGCCAGCAGCTTAGGACAGGGAGACATTCAGTACTTC
>TRBV29-1|TRBJ2-2|few|NA
CSVELDRNTGELFF
TGCAGCGTTGAGTTGGACAGGAACACCGGGGAGCTGTTTTTT
>TRBV29-1|TRBJ1-2|NA|NA
CSVGGIEGGGYTF
TGCAGCGTTGGAGGTATTGAAGGTGGTGGCTACACCTTC
>TRBV29-1|TRBJ2-7|NA|TRBD1
CSVAGQGDEQYF
TGCAGCGTTGCTGGACAGGGAGACGAGCAGTACTTC
>TRBV27|TRBJ2-3|NA|TRBD2
CASGLAGDTDTQYF
TGTGCCAGCGGGCTAGCGGGGGACACAGATACGCAGTATTTT
>TRBV29-1|TRBJ2-1|NA|NA
CSVGWREQFF
TGCAGCGTGGGGTGGCGGGAGCAGTTCTTC
>TRBV27|TRBJ1-5|NA|NA
CASSLSGNQPQHF
TGTGCCAGCAGTTTATCGGGGAATCAGCCCCAGCATTTT
>TRBV27|TRBJ2-1|NA|TRBD2
CASSSLAGTYNEQFF
TGTGCCAGCAGTTCCCTAGCGGGGACGTACAATGAGCAGTTCTTC
>TRBV29-1|TRBJ2-5|few|NA
CSVVTGQETQYF
TGCAGCGTTGTTACAGGGCAAGAGACCCAGTACTTC
>TRBV30|TRBJ1-1|few|TRBD1
CAWSVHPTTGF
TGTGCCTGGAGTGTCCACCCGACGACAGGGTTT
>TRBV27|TRBJ2-7|NA|TRBD1
CASSRDSDNYEQYF
TGTGCCAGCTCCCGGGACAGCGACAACTACGAGCAGTACTTC
>TRBV2|TRBJ1-4|few|NA
CASSVGEWEKLFF
TGTGCCAGCAGTGTGGGGGAATGGGAAAAACTGTTTTTT
>TRBV29-1|TRBJ2-7|few|NA
CSVEGQLYEQYF
TGCAGCGTTGAAGGCCAGCTCTACGAGCAGTACTTC
>TRBV29-1|TRBJ2-7|NA|NA
CSVELRPYEQYF
TGCAGCGTTGAGTTGCGGCCCTACGAGCAGTACTTC
>TRBV29-1|TRBJ1-2|NA|NA
CSGEAGGYGYTF
TGCAGCGGGGAGGCCGGCGGCTATGGCTACACCTTC
>TRBV4-1|TRBJ2-7|few|NA
CASSQEVAWGTVYEQYF
TGCGCCAGCAGCCAAGAAGTTGCCTGGGGGACCGTCTACGAGCAGTACTTC
>TRBV29-1|TRBJ1-1|NA|NA
CSGLRGSEAFF
TGCAGCGGCCTACGGGGCTCTGAAGCTTTCTTT
>TRBV27|TRBJ1-6|NA|TRBD1
CASSSTGGGPLHF
TGTGCCAGCAGCTCGACAGGGGGAGGACCCCTCCACTTT
>TRBV29-1|TRBJ2-3|few|NA
CSVEASGGTQYF
TGCAGCGTTGAGGCGTCCGGGGGTACGCAGTATTTT
>TRBV29-1|TRBJ2-2|NA|TRBD1
CSVDGGTGGTGELFF
TGCAGCGTTGACGGTGGGACAGGGGGGACCGGGGAGCTGTTTTTT
>TRBV7-9|TRBJ2-3|NA|NA
CATGPAGTDTQYF
TGTGCCACCGGCCCGGCGGGCACAGATACGCAGTATTTT